This is a list of T cell receptor beta chains from one sample in a study of T cells in localized non-small cell lung cancer. Generated by immunoSEQ multiplex PCR, the TCRdb table keeps only in-frame clones and is missing some. The data hold 60,000 to 85,000 clones, with 80% to 90% observed a single time. Material: peripheral blood, obtained before any cancer treatment. The receptors originated from a male donor at least 60 years old with stage III squamous cell lung carcinoma. CDR3s include the opening cysteine and the closing phenylalanine or tryptophan.

j_call | v_call | cdr3_aa
TRBJ1-2 | TRBV7-3 | CASSRGDSTLYGYTF
TRBJ1-5 | TRBV5-6 | CASSLGLPSSNQPQHF
TRBJ2-3 | TRBV11-2 | CASSLGTGTDTQYF
TRBJ1-5 | TRBV6-4 | CASTTTKTNQPQHF
TRBJ2-2 | TRBV6-5 | CASSYDGNTGELFF
TRBJ2-7 | TRBV4-3 | CASSQDMAGDSYEQYF
TRBJ2-1 | TRBV6-6 | CASTGGREVNEQFF
TRBJ2-1 | TRBV28 | CASSLSVGGLRDEQFF
TRBJ2-1 | TRBV4-1 | CASSPGRGGPRSYNEQFF
TRBJ1-2 | TRBV5-6 | CASSLNLGYGYTF
TRBJ1-2 | TRBV10-3 | CAISVAPIGYYGYTF
TRBJ1-2 | TRBV9 | CASSLRQGANYGYTF
TRBJ1-1 | TRBV14 | CASSLDLNTEAFF
TRBJ1-5 | TRBV28 | CASGRLGVNQPQHF